This T cell receptor (beta chain) was sequenced for a study of identifying expanded T cells in peripheral blood. Assay used: immunoSEQ multiplex PCR; TCRdb lists only in-frame clones, some missing. The repertoire holds 100,000 to 150,000 clones, with approximately 84% as singletons. Looked up from germline, CDR1 is ENHRY and CDR2 is SYGVKD. V was shortened by 6 bases and J by 0 bases, with 14 bases between the two germline ends. This CDR3 comprises 15 residues. During the collection period, no donor immune events like infections were recorded. The chain has TRBV10-3 and TRBJ2-5; possibly TRBD2 for D (5 bases). The sample comprised blood. The TCR was taken from a person aged 18-70 years in good health. CDR3 sequence: CAISARTGYQETQYF. The CDR3 nucleotides read TGTGCCATCAGCGCCCGGACGGGGTACCAAGAGACCCAGTACTTC.